The 16 T cell receptor beta chains reported below all come from one sample, sequenced in a study of CD8 T cells in ankylosing spondylitis. TCRdb reprocessed the 5' RACE reads with MiXCR, giving one entry per CDR3 protein. This sample has more than 150,000 distinct CDR3 sequences, with 11% found just once. The specimen sequenced was blood, either unsorted or a sorted T cell fraction (not recorded which). The receptors were gathered from a male donor with ankylosing spondylitis or in good health (not recorded which).

Many counts were recorded for this clonotype. The gene calls are TRBV28 and TRBJ2-2, with 9 bases aligning to TRBD1. CDR3 length: 16 residues. Germline V gene sequence: CDR1 MDHEN, CDR2 SYDVKM. The V gene end was trimmed by 6 bases and the J gene end by 3 bases; junction bases not matched to a gene: 8. CDR3 residues: CASRRGTGLHTGELFF. The DNA for the CDR3 is TGTGCCAGCAGGCGGGGGACAGGGCTCCACACCGGGGAGCTGTTTTTT.

This clonotype was seen many times. The chain links TRBV6-5 to TRBJ2-2, with 8 bases matching TRBD1. CDR1 is MNHEY, CDR2 SVGAGI, per germline. The CDR3 contains 16 residues. Losses at the gene ends were 2 bases for V and 5 bases for J; bases not matched to a gene: 7. In DNA, the CDR3 is TGTGCCAGCAGTTACGGGCAGGGGGCGCGAACCGGGGAGCTGTTTTTT. Encoded protein: CASSYGQGARTGELFF.

This chain uses TRBV5-1 with TRBJ2-3; D remains unclear. The CDR3 has 16 residues. Germline CDR1 and CDR2: SGHRS and YFSETQ. V lost 4 bases, J lost 0 bases, and 15 bases lay in between. CDR3 bases: TGCGCCAGCAGCCCTGGTACCTTAGGTAGCACAGATACGCAGTATTTT. Its translation: CASSPGTLGSTDTQYF.

The table lists this clonotype with a few counts. The V and J genes are TRBV6-2 or TRBV6-3 and TRBJ1-1; 8 positions match TRBD1. Per the germline V gene, CDR1 is MNHEY and CDR2 is SVGEGT. There are 15 residues in the CDR3. Trimming cost V 7 bases and J 3 bases; bases outside gene matches: 10. CDR3 sequence (DNA): TGTGCCAGCACCTACCAGGGGGCCAGGTACACTGAAGCTTTCTTT. Translation: CASTYQGARYTEAFF.

This clonotype has more than one count but fewer than ten. The chain links TRBV7-9 to TRBJ2-1; tentative D call: TRBD1 (5 bases). This CDR3 has 15 amino acids. V was pared by 3 bases and J by 6 bases, with 15 bases between. Germline V gene lookup returns CDR1 SEHNR and CDR2 FQNEAQ (reference sequence). The CDR3 protein is CASSLVQGASNEQFF. In DNA, the CDR3 is TGTGCCAGCAGCTTGGTCCAAGGGGCGAGCAATGAGCAGTTCTTC.

The table lists this clonotype with a few counts. The chain's CDR3 is CASSLSAGGLFNYGYTF. In nucleotides, the CDR3 is TGTGCCAGCAGTTTATCGGCAGGGGGCCTATTTAACTATGGCTACACCTTC. The chain links TRBV28 to TRBJ1-2; 8 nucleotides agree with TRBD1. Germline CDR1 MDHEN, CDR2 SYDVKM. The trim removed 1 base at V and 1 base at J, leaving 8 bases unmatched. The CDR3 length is 17 residues.

The table lists this clonotype with many counts. The chain has TRBV12-3 or TRBV12-4 and TRBJ1-4, with D hard to call. This CDR3 is 15 amino acids long. Trimming shortened V by 5 bases and J by 0 bases, and 10 bases separated the two germline ends. CDR3 in amino acids: CASSPQRTTNEKLFF. CDR3 DNA sequence: TGTGCCAGCAGTCCTCAACGGACAACTAATGAAAAACTGTTTTTT.

The rearrangement joins TRBV5-1 to TRBJ2-4; the match to TRBD1 covers 8 bases. The CDR3 length is 14 residues. Trimming removed 5 bases from V and 3 bases from J; junction bases left unmatched: 4. The V gene's germline CDR1 is SGHRS and CDR2 YFSETQ. The CDR3 here is CASSRGQDKNIQYF. The CDR3 DNA is TGCGCCAGCAGTCGGGGACAGGACAAAAACATTCAGTACTTC.

This clonotype was detected many times. The rearrangement links TRBV6-5 to TRBJ1-4; the D gene is possibly TRBD1 (6 bases). The ends were cut back, 11 bases at V and 7 bases at J, with 11 bases in the middle. This CDR3 region has 11 residues. CDR1 is MNHEY and CDR2 is SVGAGI in the germline V gene. Here the CDR3 DNA reads TGTGCCGGAGGGGGGTGTGAAAAACTGTTTTTT. Its translation: CAGGGCEKLFF.

This clonotype has at least ten counts. The rearrangement uses TRBV21-1 and TRBJ2-1; TRBD2 is taken as the D call from the table, unchecked against the DNA. TRBV21-1 constitutes a pseudogene. CDR3 size: 16 residues. CDR3 nucleotides: TGTGCCAGCACCTCTCCCCCCAGCGGGAGCTTCGATGAGCAGTTCTTC. Its translation: CASTSPPSGSFDEQFF.

This clonotype was found a few times. The chain is built from TRBV5-1 and TRBJ1-1; 7 bases are shared with TRBD1. Trimming took 2 bases from V and 0 from J; bases not matched to a gene: 10. Per germline, CDR1 SGHRS and CDR2 YFSETQ. The CDR3 sequence is 17 residues long. The CDR3 sequence is CASSLGQVKTMNTEAFF. The DNA for the CDR3 is TGCGCCAGCAGCTTAGGACAGGTAAAGACTATGAACACTGAAGCTTTCTTT.

The sample holds many counts of this clonotype. The chain recombines TRBV12-3 or TRBV12-4 with TRBJ1-1; no clear D gene. CDR3 length: 12 amino acids. Trimming shortened V by 4 bases and J by 1 base, and 4 bases separated the two germline ends. The CDR3 region is CASSWQNTEAFF. In DNA form, the CDR3 reads TGTGCCAGCAGTTGGCAGAACACTGAAGCTTTCTTT.

This clonotype appeared many times. This sequence joins TRBV5-1 and TRBJ2-1, with D unresolved. The V and J ends lost 7 bases and 8 bases respectively, with 10 bases between them. This CDR3 region has 11 residues. Germline V CDR1 and CDR2: SGHRS, YFSETQ. Here the CDR3 reads CASRSAHEQFF. CDR3 coding DNA: TGCGCCAGCCGGTCGGCGCATGAGCAGTTCTTC.

This clonotype came up many times. The chain is built from TRBV12-3 or TRBV12-4 and TRBJ2-1, with TRBD1 identical over 7 bases. J lost 7 bases, V lost 1 base, and 7 bases had no gene match. The CDR3 contains 15 residues. This chain's CDR3 is CASSLEGQPENEQFF. DNA for the CDR3: TGTGCCAGCAGTTTAGAGGGACAGCCGGAGAATGAGCAGTTCTTC.

This clonotype came up many times. V gene TRBV11-3 combines with J gene TRBJ1-5, with a tentative D call TRBD1 (5 bases). The CDR3 runs 14 residues. The V gene's germline CDR1 is SGHNT and CDR2 YENEEA. V dropped 1 base and J dropped 3 bases, with 7 bases sitting between them. The CDR3 region has the DNA TGTGCCAGCAGCTTAGCAGGGCCCAATCAGCCCCAGCATTTT. Protein product: CASSLAGPNQPQHF.

In its sample, this clonotype was seen a few times. The chain uses TRBV29-1 and TRBJ2-7; D assignment may be TRBD1 or TRBD2 (6 bases each). Germline V lookup: CDR1 SQVTM, CDR2 ANQGSEA. CDR3 length: 14 amino acids. The V end lost 7 bases, the J end lost 1 base, and 17 bases lay between the germline ends. DNA for the CDR3: TGCAGCGCCGGAAGGGGGGCAGGTTCCTACGAGCAGTACTTC. Its translation: CSAGRGAGSYEQYF.